This T cell receptor (beta chain) stems from a study of shared clonotypes between healthy human individuals. Produced via immunoSEQ multiplex PCR; TCRdb's table is partial and in-frame only. The table has roughly 2,500,000 clones, roughly 93% seen once. CDR1 is SGHVS, CDR2 FNYEAQ, per germline. This CDR3 has 12 amino acids. The V and J ends lost 5 bases and 4 bases respectively, with 8 bases between them. The sequence was obtained from a man aged 18 to 35 in good health. Some clones in this sample may be carry-over from other donors' samples. The sequencing sample was made of naive CD4+ T cells from PBMCs. The subset is: CD45RA+ positively selected. The V call is TRBV7-6, the J call TRBJ1-2; D might be TRBD1 (6 bases). DNA for the CDR3: TGTGCCAGCAGCCCGGACAGCTATGGCTACACCTTC. It translates to CASSPDSYGYTF.